This T cell receptor beta chain was documented in a study of blood T cell repertoires in COVID-19. In the study overall: COVID-19 samples from acute and convalescent phases originated in the United States, Italy and Spain. Sources were T cells, B-cell-depleted T cells, or PBMCs; the material itself was cDNA or gDNA.

Germline-derived CDR1 and CDR2 are SNHLY and FYNNEI. Germline trimming cut 4 bases from V and 2 bases from J; bases unmatched to any gene: 8. The CDR3 sequence is 15 residues long. In the study's own analysis: Reference gene primer amplification in the assay estimated nucleated cell counts. Libraries were prepared by immunoSEQ multiplex PCR; TCRdb keeps only in-frame clonotypes and omits some of them. The DNA was the basis for D and trimming; V, J and clone size are from that table. The sample records about 160,000 clones, about 87% being singletons. One Seattle source followed patients from active infection through their disease course.

The chain employs TRBV2 and TRBJ2-7; 7 positions agree with TRBD2. Sequenced sample: peripheral blood. This receptor was taken from a woman in her seventies with COVID-19, enrolled during active disease. In DNA, the CDR3 is TGTGCCAGCAGTGCCCTGGGGGGGAGTACCTACGAGCAGTACTTC. Protein sequence: CASSALGGSTYEQYF. The full variable domain, its missing parts supplied by reference TRBV2 and TRBJ2-7, is EPEVTQTPSHQVTQMGQEVILRCVPISNHLYFYWYRQILGQKVEFLVSFYNNEISEKSEIFDDQFSVERPDGSNFTLKIRSTKLEDSAMYFCASSALGGSTYEQYFGPGTRLTVT.